Listed below are T cell receptor beta chains from one sample, sequenced in a study of glioma-infiltrating T cells. Each CDR3 protein gets one entry after TCRdb re-called the multiplex PCR reads with MiXCR. The sample comprises approximately 100,000 distinct CDR3 sequences, less than 30% of which are singletons, and 35% rests with the top ten. Sequenced: glioma tissue, nonneoplastic brain tissue, or PBMCs (not recorded which). These receptors came from a human donor with low-grade glioma or glioblastoma, undergoing nonglioma brain surgery, or in good health (not recorded which). The CDR3 runs from the conserved cysteine through the conserved F or W. Clone sizes are given selectively: once, few, many, or a class where the clone is expanded.

J	V	size	CDR3
TRBJ2-5	TRBV7-2	many	CASSSPMGGETQYF
TRBJ2-3	TRBV7-9	many	CASSSTVGFTDTQYF
TRBJ2-1	TRBV4-2	many	CASSRAGGPGNEQFF
TRBJ2-7	TRBV18	many	CASSPRPADEQYF
TRBJ2-1	TRBV7-2	.	CPSSFMPSGINWYNERFF
TRBJ2-7	TRBV4-3	.	CASSQADRVYEQYF
TRBJ2-5	TRBV12-3/TRBV12-4	.	CASSPRGGRQETQYF
TRBJ2-2	TRBV7-2	few	CASSLGTNTGELFF
TRBJ1-1	TRBV30	.	CAGGRGNAEAFF
TRBJ2-5	TRBV12-3/TRBV12-4	.	CASTWTGKETQYF
TRBJ1-2	TRBV7-3	many	CASSFDPVGGYTF
TRBJ2-1	TRBV2	many	CASSVFWNNEQFF
TRBJ2-7	TRBV20-1	many	CSAGQTTGQYF
TRBJ2-1	TRBV6-5	.	CASRVAAPRYEQFF
TRBJ1-5	TRBV12-3/TRBV12-4	many	CASRESYSNQPQHF
TRBJ2-7	TRBV5-1	many	CASSLREEYEQYF
TRBJ1-5	TRBV29-1	many	CSVAAGINQPQHF
TRBJ1-5	TRBV7-9	.	CASSPPPDRTRDQPQHF
TRBJ2-7	TRBV3-1	.	CASSLAGVYEQYF
TRBJ1-3	TRBV3-1	few	CASSQDGSPGNTIYF
TRBJ1-1	TRBV2	many	CASSVLGGRNTEAFF
TRBJ2-5	TRBV6-2/TRBV6-3	many	CASSPGRTSGRETQYF
TRBJ1-1	TRBV6-9	.	CASSHLTNTEAFF
TRBJ2-5	TRBV28	many	CASSTDQKSQYF
TRBJ2-5	TRBV29-1	many	CSARDRGREETQYF
TRBJ2-5	TRBV6-2/TRBV6-3	.	CASSYSARTGGVETQYF
TRBJ2-5	TRBV11-2	.	CASRGPGLAEETQYF
TRBJ1-5	TRBV6-1	many	CASTLRQSNQPQHF
TRBJ1-1	TRBV29-1	many	CSAPDRRYTEAFF
TRBJ2-1	TRBV6-2/TRBV6-3	many	CASSYWGVSYNEQFF
TRBJ2-5	TRBV14	.	CASSQIAGAQEARYF
TRBJ1-2	TRBV3-1	many	CASSQESTGTNYGYTF
TRBJ2-1	TRBV27	many	CASSLVSSYNEQFF
TRBJ1-1	TRBV20-1	.	CSARPARAGVYTEAFF
TRBJ2-1	TRBV12-3/TRBV12-4	many	CASSLTWRDAYNEQFF
TRBJ1-2	TRBV7-2	.	CASSLEAGGPIYGYTF
TRBJ1-1	TRBV20-1	many	CSARDRRGVTEAFF
TRBJ1-3	TRBV7-2	many	CASSRQTGPGNTIYF
TRBJ2-1	TRBV9	few	CASSVGLNNEQFF
TRBJ2-1	TRBV20-1	many	CSPPGTYNEQFF
TRBJ2-1	TRBV29-1	few	CSVQRASIPNEQFF
TRBJ1-1	TRBV18	many	CASSPRSDTEAFF
TRBJ1-1	TRBV6-4	many	CASSDTDRGTEAFF
TRBJ1-1	TRBV27	many	CASSSADRNTEAFF
TRBJ2-6	TRBV6-2/TRBV6-3	.	CAGSYRVSSGSNVLTF
TRBJ2-1	TRBV11-2	many	CASSSWSGGTEQFF
TRBJ2-7	TRBV2	.	CASSTQGTDEQYF
TRBJ2-1	TRBV28	many	CASSLGTSYNEQFF
TRBJ1-2	TRBV4-1	.	CASSPYTGQGNYGYNF
TRBJ2-2	TRBV4-2	many	CASSQGTNTGELFF
TRBJ2-1	TRBV18	many	CASSRSGTAYNEQFF
TRBJ1-1	TRBV11-2	.	CASRRAGTPMGAEAFF
TRBJ2-4	TRBV6-6	many	CASSYEPTLAKNIQYF
TRBJ2-1	TRBV24-1	many	CATSGSGVVNEQFF
TRBJ2-7	TRBV3-1	few	CASSQNRAGDEQYF
TRBJ2-7	TRBV20-1	many	CSAGWKEGTTQMEQYF
TRBJ2-5	TRBV6-5	.	CVSLFWGPEGTQYF